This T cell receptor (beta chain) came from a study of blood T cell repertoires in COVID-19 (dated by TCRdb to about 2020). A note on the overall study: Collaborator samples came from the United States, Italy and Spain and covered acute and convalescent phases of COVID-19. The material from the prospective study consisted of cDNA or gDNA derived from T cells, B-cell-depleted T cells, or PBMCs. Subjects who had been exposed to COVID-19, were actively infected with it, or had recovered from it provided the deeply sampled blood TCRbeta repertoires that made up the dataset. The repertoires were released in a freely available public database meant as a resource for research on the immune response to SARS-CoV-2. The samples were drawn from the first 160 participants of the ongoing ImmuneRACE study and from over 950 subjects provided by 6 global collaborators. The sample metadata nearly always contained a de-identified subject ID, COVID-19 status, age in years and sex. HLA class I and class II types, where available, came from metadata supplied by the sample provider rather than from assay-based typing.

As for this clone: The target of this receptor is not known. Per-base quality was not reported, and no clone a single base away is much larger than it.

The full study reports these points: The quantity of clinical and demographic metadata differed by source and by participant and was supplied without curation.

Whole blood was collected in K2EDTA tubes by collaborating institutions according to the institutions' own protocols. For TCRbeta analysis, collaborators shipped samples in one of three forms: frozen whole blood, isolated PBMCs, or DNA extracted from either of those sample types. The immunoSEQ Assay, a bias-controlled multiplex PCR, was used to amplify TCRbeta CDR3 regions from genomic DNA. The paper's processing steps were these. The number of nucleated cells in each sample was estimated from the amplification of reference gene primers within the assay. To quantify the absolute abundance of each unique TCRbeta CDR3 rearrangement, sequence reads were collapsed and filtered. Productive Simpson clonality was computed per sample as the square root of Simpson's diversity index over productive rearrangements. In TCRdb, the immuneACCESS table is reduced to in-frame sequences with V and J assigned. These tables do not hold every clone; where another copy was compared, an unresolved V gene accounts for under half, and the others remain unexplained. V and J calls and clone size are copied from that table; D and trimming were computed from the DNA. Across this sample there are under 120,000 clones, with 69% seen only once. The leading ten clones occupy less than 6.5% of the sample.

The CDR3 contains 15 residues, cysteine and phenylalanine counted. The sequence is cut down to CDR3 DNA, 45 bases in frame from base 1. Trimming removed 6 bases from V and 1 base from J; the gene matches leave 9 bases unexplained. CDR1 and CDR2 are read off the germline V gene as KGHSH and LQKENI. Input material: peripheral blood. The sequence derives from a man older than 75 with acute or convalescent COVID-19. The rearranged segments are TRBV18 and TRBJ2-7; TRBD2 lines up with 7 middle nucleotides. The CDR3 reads CASSPERDRSYEQYF. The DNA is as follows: TGTGCCAGCTCTCCTGAGCGGGACCGGTCCTACGAGCAGTACTTC.